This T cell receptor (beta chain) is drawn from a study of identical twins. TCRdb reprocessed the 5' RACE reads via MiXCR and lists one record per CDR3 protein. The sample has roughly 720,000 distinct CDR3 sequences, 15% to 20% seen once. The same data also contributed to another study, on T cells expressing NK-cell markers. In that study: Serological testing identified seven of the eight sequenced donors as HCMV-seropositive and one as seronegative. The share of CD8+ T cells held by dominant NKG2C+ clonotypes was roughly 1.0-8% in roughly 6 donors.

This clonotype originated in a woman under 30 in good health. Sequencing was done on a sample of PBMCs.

In DNA, the CDR3 is TGCGCCAGCAGCTTGGTACTAGCGGGGAGGGCGTACAATGAGCAGTTCTTC. Protein product: CASSLVLAGRAYNEQFF. V gene TRBV5-1 combines with J gene TRBJ2-1; 10 bases agree with TRBD2. Trimming removed 0 bases from V and 4 bases from J; junction bases left unmatched: 7. This CDR3 comprises 17 residues. Germline loops: CDR1 SGHRS, CDR2 YFSETQ.